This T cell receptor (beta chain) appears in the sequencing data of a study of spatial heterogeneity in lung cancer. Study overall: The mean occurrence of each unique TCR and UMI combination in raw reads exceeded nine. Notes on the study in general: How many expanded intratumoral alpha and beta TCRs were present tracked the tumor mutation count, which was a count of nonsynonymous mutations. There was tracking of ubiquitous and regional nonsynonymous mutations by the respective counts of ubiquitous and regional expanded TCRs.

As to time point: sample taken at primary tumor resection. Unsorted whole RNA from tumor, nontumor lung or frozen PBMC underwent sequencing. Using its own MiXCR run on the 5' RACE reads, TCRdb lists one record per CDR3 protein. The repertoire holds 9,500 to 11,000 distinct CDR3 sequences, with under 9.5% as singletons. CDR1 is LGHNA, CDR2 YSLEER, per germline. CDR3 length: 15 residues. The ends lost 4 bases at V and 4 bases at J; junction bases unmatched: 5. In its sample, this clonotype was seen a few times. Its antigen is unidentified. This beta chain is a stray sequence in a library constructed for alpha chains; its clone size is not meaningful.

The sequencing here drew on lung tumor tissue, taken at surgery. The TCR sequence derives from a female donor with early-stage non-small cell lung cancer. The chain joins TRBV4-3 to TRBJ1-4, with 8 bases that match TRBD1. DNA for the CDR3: TGCGCCAGCAGCCTACGACAGGGGTATAATGAAAAACTGTTTTTT. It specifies CASSLRQGYNEKLFF.